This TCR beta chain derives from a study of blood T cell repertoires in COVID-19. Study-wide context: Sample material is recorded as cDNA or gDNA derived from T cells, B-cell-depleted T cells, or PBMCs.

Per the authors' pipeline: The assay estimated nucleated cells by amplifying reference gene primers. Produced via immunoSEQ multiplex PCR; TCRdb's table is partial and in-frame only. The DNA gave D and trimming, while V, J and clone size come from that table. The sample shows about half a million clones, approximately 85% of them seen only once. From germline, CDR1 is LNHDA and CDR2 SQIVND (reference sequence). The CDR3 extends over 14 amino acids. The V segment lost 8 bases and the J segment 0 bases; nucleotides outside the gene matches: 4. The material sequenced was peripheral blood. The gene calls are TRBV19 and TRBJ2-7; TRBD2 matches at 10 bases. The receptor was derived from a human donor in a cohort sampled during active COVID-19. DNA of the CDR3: TGTGCCAGTGCAACTAGCGGGAACTCCTACGAGCAGTACTTC. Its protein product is CASATSGNSYEQYF.